These 15 T cell receptor beta chains were all obtained from the same sample, sequenced in a study of shared clonotypes between healthy human individuals. Profiling relied on immunoSEQ multiplex PCR, and the TCRdb table lists in-frame clones only, not all of them. Of 2,500,000 or so clones in the sample, around 93% were seen once. The sequencing sample was made of naive CD4+ T cells from PBMCs. Documented subset: CD45RA+ positively selected. These receptors were obtained from a man aged 18 to 29 in good health. Some clones in this sample may be carry-over from other donors' samples.

The genes are TRBV9 and TRBJ2-7; 9 bases line up with TRBD2. There are 13 residues in the CDR3. Germline CDR1 reads SGDLS; CDR2 reads YYNGEE. V shed 0 bases, J shed 5 bases, and the junction held 0 bases outside the gene matches. CDR3 residues: CASSVVAGDEQYF. CDR3 DNA sequence: TGTGCCAGCAGCGTAGTAGCGGGAGACGAGCAGTACTTC. The full variable domain, with the rest looked up from reference TRBV9 and TRBJ2-7, is DSGVTQTPKHLITATGQRVTLRCSPRSGDLSVYWYQQSLDQGLQFLIQYYNGEERAKGNILERFSAQQFPDLHSELNLSSLELGDSALYFCASSVVAGDEQYFGPGTRLTVT.

This chain joins TRBV7-2 and TRBJ2-5, with D unresolved. CDR1 is SGHTA, CDR2 FQGNSA, per germline. The CDR3 consists of 14 residues. Trimming shortened V by 6 bases and J by 6 bases, and 17 bases separated the two germline ends. In DNA form, the CDR3 reads TGTGCCAGCAGAACGAGTGGGGATATGAAGACCCAGTACTTC. This translates into CASRTSGDMKTQYF.

The V and J genes are TRBV29-1 and TRBJ1-2; 9 nucleotides agree with TRBD1. This CDR3 comprises 14 residues. Germline CDR1 reads SQVTM; CDR2 reads ANQGSEA. The CDR3, as DNA: TGCAACGCCAACCGGGACAGGGTTAACTATGGCTACACCTTC. Translated: CNANRDRVNYGYTF.

Points on this clone: At the DNA level, this CDR3 is encoded by other sequences in the same sample as well. The V and J genes are TRBV5-1 and TRBJ1-5; 9 nucleotides agree with TRBD1. The trim removed 4 bases at V and 1 base at J, leaving 3 bases unmatched. There are 15 residues in the CDR3. The germline CDR1 and CDR2 sequences are SGHRS and YFSETQ. In DNA form, the CDR3 reads TGCGCCAGCAGCGCGGGGACAGGGAGCAATCAGCCCCAGCATTTT. Amino acid sequence: CASSAGTGSNQPQHF.

J is TRBJ1-3 and V is TRBV28; D is unresolved. CDR1 MDHEN and CDR2 SYDVKM come from the germline V gene. V was clipped by 2 bases and J by 2 bases, with 7 bases between them. The CDR3 spans 14 residues. The CDR3 nucleotides read TGTGCCAGCAGTTTAAGCCGGACTGGAAACACCATATATTTT. It translates to CASSLSRTGNTIYF.

This clone was picked up one time. The chain is built from TRBV19 and TRBJ1-2, with D perhaps TRBD1 (6 bases). This CDR3 is 14 amino acids long. CDR1 is LNHDA and CDR2 is SQIVND in the germline V gene (reference sequence). Trimming shortened V by 5 bases and J by 4 bases, and 14 bases separated the two germline ends. The CDR3 sequence is CASSGTRPIYGYTF. The CDR3 DNA sequence: TGTGCCAGTAGTGGGACACGACCCATCTATGGCTACACCTTC. The whole variable domain, filled in from reference TRBV19 and TRBJ1-2, reads DGGITQSPKYLFRKEGQNVTLSCEQNLNHDAMYWYRQDPGQGLRLIYYSQIVNDFQKGDIAEGYSVSREKKESFPLTVTSAQKNPTAFYLCASSGTRPIYGYTFGSGTRLTVV.

The chain uses TRBV29-1 and TRBJ2-1, with TRBD2 matching 7 bases. Germline CDR1 is SQVTM and CDR2 is ANQGSEA. V lost 3 bases and J lost 5; bases outside the gene matches: 16. This CDR3 is built from 17 residues. The CDR3 nucleotides read TGCAGCGTTGACCCTTGGGCGGGAGCCCTGTCTGACAATGAGCAGTTCTTC. This sequence encodes CSVDPWAGALSDNEQFF.

V gene TRBV10-2 combines with J gene TRBJ2-1; 7 bases are shared with TRBD2. CDR3 length: 15 residues. Germline V gives CDR1 WSHSY, CDR2 SAAADI. V was clipped by 7 bases and J by 0 bases; unmatched bases: 6. The CDR3 DNA follows: TGCGCCAGCATTTTAGCGGGTAGCTCCTACAATGAGCAGTTCTTC. Translated: CASILAGSSYNEQFF.

The rearrangement uses TRBV5-1 and TRBJ1-1, with TRBD1 matching 7 bases. V was clipped by 5 bases and J by 3 bases; unmatched bases: 7. Germline-derived CDR1 and CDR2 are SGHRS and YFSETQ. The CDR3 sequence is 14 residues long. The CDR3 is CASRDSGGDTEAFF. DNA for the CDR3: TGCGCCAGCAGGGATTCAGGGGGTGACACTGAAGCTTTCTTT.

This rearrangement joins TRBV5-1 to TRBJ2-7, with D possibly matching TRBD2 (7 bases). Germline values: CDR1 SGHRS, CDR2 YFSETQ. The CDR3 has 14 amino acids. V lost 4 bases and J lost 2, with 13 bases in between. Here the CDR3 DNA reads TGCGCCAGCAGCCCACAGGGAGGGGCCTACGAGCAGTACTTC. Translated: CASSPQGGAYEQYF.

The rearrangement links TRBV6-1 to TRBJ2-7, with unresolved D. Trimming removed 6 bases from V and 2 bases from J, with 11 bases in between. Per the germline V gene, CDR1 is MNHNS and CDR2 is SASEGT. This CDR3 contains 13 residues. CDR3 residues: CASSPGPTYEQYF. DNA of the CDR3: TGTGCCAGCAGCCCCGGTCCTACCTACGAGCAGTACTTC.

The chain recombines TRBV7-2 with TRBJ2-1; D is possibly TRBD1 (6 bases). The germline gives CDR1 SGHTA, CDR2 FQGNSA. The CDR3 is 14 residues long. V lost 4 bases and J lost 3, with 10 bases in between. The CDR3 spells CASSSQTGYNEQFF. CDR3 nucleotide sequence: TGTGCCAGCAGCTCCCAGACAGGCTACAATGAGCAGTTCTTC. Based on the CDR3 plus reference TRBV7-2 and TRBJ2-1, the full variable domain is GAGVSQSPSNKVTEKGKDVELRCDPISGHTALYWYRQSLGQGLEFLIYFQGNSAPDKSGLPSDRFSAERTGGSVSTLTIQRTQQEDSAVYLCASSSQTGYNEQFFGPGTRLTVL.

CDR3 region: CASSTIPLPGPRDKDTQYF. Here the CDR3 DNA reads TGTGCCAGTAGCACAATCCCTCTTCCGGGACCAAGAGATAAAGATACGCAGTATTTT. The chain joins TRBV19 to TRBJ2-3; either TRBD1 or TRBD2 may supply D (5 bases each). Deletions cut 6 bases from V and 5 bases from J, with 30 bases between. The CDR3 is 19 residues long. Germline V lookup: CDR1 LNHDA, CDR2 SQIVND (reference sequence).

The chain is built from TRBV6-1 and TRBJ1-3; 8 positions match TRBD1. V shed 3 bases and J 3 bases; nucleotides not matched to a gene: 4. There are 15 residues in the CDR3. In germline, CDR1 is MNHNS, CDR2 SASEGT. This CDR3 is CASSERTGFGNTIYF. For the CDR3, the DNA is TGTGCCAGCAGTGAGCGGACAGGGTTTGGAAACACCATATATTTT.

This clone was detected only once. As DNA, the CDR3 is TGTGCCTGGAGTAGGGGACTAGCGGGTCGGGGAGATACGCAGTATTTT. It translates to CAWSRGLAGRGDTQYF. The chain recombines TRBV30 with TRBJ2-3; the match to TRBD2 covers 12 bases. Germline V lookup: CDR1 GTSNPN, CDR2 SVGIG (reference sequence). Trimming removed 2 bases from V and 5 bases from J; junction bases left unmatched: 8. The CDR3 is 16 residues long.